This T cell receptor beta chain is drawn from a study of T cell changes during pregnancy in multiple sclerosis. Clones were sequenced by immunoSEQ multiplex PCR, and TCRdb holds only the in-frame ones, with some missing. The table has 35,000 to 55,000 clones, about 93% seen once. The V gene end was trimmed by 4 bases and the J gene end by 4 bases; junction bases not matched to a gene: 8. The CDR3 sequence is 15 residues long. Germline values: CDR1 LNHDA, CDR2 SQIVND (reference sequence). This TCR came from a female donor with multiple sclerosis, enrolled in a pregnancy study. Specimen: CD8+ T cells from peripheral blood mononuclear cells, collected after pregnancy. The V gene is TRBV19, the J gene TRBJ2-7; TRBD1 agrees at 9 bases. The CDR3 coding sequence is TGTGCCAGTAGTAAGACCGGGACAGGGACATACGAGCAGTACTTC. This sequence encodes CASSKTGTGTYEQYF.